This TCR beta chain is drawn from a study of shared clonotypes between healthy human individuals. The repertoire was sequenced with immunoSEQ multiplex PCR; TCRdb's copy has only in-frame clones and lacks some. The sample contains 180,000 or so clones, approximately 92% of which appear only once. All of the donors resided in Nashville, Tennessee, and each was a Caucasian adult. It was into CD45RA+ naive and CD45RA-negative memory subsets that the CD4+ cells were split. V was cut by 7 bases and J by 1 base, with 10 bases left in between. In germline, CDR1 is LNHDA, CDR2 SQIVND (reference sequence). The CDR3 is 14 amino acids. Study-level results: Richness estimates generally favored naive over memory subsets.

Concerning this clone: The antigen is not known.

This receptor was obtained from a woman in her twenties or thirties in good health. This chain joins TRBV19 and TRBJ2-2; either TRBD1 or TRBD2 may supply D (5 bases each). The sequenced material came from naive CD4+ T cells sorted from blood. The subset is: CD45RA+ positively selected. The CDR3 sequence is CASKVGENTGELFF. Here the CDR3 DNA reads TGTGCCAGTAAGGTGGGGGAGAACACCGGGGAGCTGTTTTTT. Full variable domain (rest looked up from reference TRBV19 and TRBJ2-2): DGGITQSPKYLFRKEGQNVTLSCEQNLNHDAMYWYRQDPGQGLRLIYYSQIVNDFQKGDIAEGYSVSREKKESFPLTVTSAQKNPTAFYLCASKVGENTGELFFGEGSRLTVL.